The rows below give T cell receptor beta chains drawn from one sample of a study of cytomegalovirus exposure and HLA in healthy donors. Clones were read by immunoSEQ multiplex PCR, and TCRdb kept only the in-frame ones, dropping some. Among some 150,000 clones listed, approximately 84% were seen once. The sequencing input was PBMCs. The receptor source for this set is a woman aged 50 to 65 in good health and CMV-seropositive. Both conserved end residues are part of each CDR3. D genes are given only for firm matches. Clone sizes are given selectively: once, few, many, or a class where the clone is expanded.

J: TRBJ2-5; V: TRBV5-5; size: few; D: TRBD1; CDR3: CASSRDRGGWETQYF; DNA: TGTGCCAGCAGCCGGGACAGGGGAGGGTGGGAGACCCAGTACTTC
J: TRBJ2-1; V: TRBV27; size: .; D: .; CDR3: CASRIASGQYNEQFF; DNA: TGTGCCAGCAGAATTGCGAGCGGCCAATACAATGAGCAGTTCTTC
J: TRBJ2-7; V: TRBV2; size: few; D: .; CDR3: CASKERGGYEQYF; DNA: TGTGCCAGCAAAGAGAGAGGGGGATACGAGCAGTACTTC
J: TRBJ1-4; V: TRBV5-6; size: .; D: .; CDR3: CASSLGRGVGEKLFF; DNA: TGTGCCAGCAGCTTGGGTCGCGGGGTAGGAGAAAAACTGTTTTTT
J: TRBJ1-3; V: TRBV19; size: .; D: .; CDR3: CASTEFEGTGNTIYF; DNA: TGTGCCAGTACCGAATTTGAGGGAACCGGAAACACCATATATTTT
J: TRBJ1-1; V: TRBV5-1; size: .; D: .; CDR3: CASSLTNNRVTEAFF; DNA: TGCGCCAGCAGCTTAACTAACAACAGGGTTACTGAAGCTTTCTTT
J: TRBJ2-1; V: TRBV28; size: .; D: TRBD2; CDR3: CASTPRGRLNEQFF; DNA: TGTGCCAGCACCCCGCGGGGGAGGTTGAATGAGCAGTTCTTC
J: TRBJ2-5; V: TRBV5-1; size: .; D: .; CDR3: CASSLEGGFMETQYF; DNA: TGCGCCAGCAGCTTGGAAGGGGGTTTCATGGAGACCCAGTACTTC
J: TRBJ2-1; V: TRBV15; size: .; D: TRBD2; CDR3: CATSREISSGGYNEQFF; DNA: TGTGCCACCAGCAGAGAGATATCTAGCGGGGGCTACAATGAGCAGTTCTTC
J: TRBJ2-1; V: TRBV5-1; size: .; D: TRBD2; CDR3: CASSSLGSVSGGPRTYNEQFF; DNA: TGCGCCAGCAGCTCCCTAGGCTCAGTGAGCGGGGGGCCGAGGACCTACAATGAGCAGTTCTTC
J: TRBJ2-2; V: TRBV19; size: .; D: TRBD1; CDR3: CASSIGGQGARTGELFF; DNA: TGTGCCAGTAGTATAGGTGGACAGGGGGCACGAACCGGGGAGCTGTTTTTT
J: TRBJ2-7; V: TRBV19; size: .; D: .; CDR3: CASSIDFSGTRSYEQYF; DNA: TGTGCCAGTAGTATAGACTTCTCCGGGACACGCTCCTACGAGCAGTACTTC
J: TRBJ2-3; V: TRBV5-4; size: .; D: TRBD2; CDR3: CASSESSGTDTQYF; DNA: TGTGCCAGCAGCGAATCTAGCGGGACAGATACGCAGTATTTT
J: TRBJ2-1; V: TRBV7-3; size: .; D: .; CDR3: CASSLRISGNNEQFF; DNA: TGTGCCAGCAGCTTACGTATATCGGGGAACAATGAGCAGTTCTTC
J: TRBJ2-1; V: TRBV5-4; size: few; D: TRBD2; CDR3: CASSLELAGAEEQFF; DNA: TGTGCCAGCAGCTTGGAACTAGCGGGGGCAGAGGAGCAGTTCTTC
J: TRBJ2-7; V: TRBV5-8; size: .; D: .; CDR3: CASSLGRGRSYEQYF; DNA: TGTGCCAGCAGCTTGGGGAGGGGCCGCTCCTACGAGCAGTACTTC
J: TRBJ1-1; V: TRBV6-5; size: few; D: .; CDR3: CASSSTSTGWNTEAFF; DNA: TGTGCCAGCAGTTCCACCTCGACAGGTTGGAACACTGAAGCTTTCTTT
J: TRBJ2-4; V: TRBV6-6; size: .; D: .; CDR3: CASSYGGPGDIQYF; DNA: TGTGCCAGCAGTTACGGGGGACCGGGAGACATTCAGTACTTC
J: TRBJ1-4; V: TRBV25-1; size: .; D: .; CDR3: CASSEINEKLFF; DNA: TGTGCCAGCAGTGAAATAAATGAAAAACTGTTTTTT
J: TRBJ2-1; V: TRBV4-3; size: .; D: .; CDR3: CASSQEAGRQFF; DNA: TGCGCCAGCAGCCAAGAGGCCGGGAGGCAGTTCTTC
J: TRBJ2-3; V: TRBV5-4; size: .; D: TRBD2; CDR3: CASSRGPGTSGKTDTQYF; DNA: TGTGCCAGCAGCCGTGGGCCCGGGACTAGCGGGAAGACAGATACGCAGTATTTT
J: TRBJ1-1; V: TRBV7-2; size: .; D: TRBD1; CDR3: CANTGQSNTEAFF; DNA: TGTGCCAACACGGGACAGTCGAACACTGAAGCTTTCTTT
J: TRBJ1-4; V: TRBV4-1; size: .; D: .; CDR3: CASNEGPRINEKLFF; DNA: TGCGCCAGCAACGAGGGTCCACGGATAAATGAAAAACTGTTTTTT
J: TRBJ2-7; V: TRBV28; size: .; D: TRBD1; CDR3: CASSGWTGLSYEQYF; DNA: TGTGCCAGCAGTGGATGGACAGGGCTTTCGTACGAGCAGTACTTC
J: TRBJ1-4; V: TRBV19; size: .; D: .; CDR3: CASSPSGETNEKLFF; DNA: TGTGCCAGTAGTCCGAGCGGGGAGACTAATGAAAAACTGTTTTTT
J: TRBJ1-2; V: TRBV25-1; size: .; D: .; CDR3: CASTGAYGYTF; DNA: TGTGCCAGCACAGGGGCCTATGGCTACACCTTC
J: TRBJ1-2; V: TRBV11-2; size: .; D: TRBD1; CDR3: CASSFLQGAEGYTF; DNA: TGTGCCAGCAGCTTTTTACAGGGGGCGGAGGGCTACACCTTC
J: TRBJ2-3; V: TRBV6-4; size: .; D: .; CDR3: CASSLTGEDTQYF; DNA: TGTGCCAGCAGTCTTACGGGGGAGGATACGCAGTATTTT